This T cell receptor (beta chain) was found in a study of blood T cell repertoires in COVID-19. This clone was seen a handful of times. Germline CDR1 reads LNHNV; CDR2 reads YYDKDF (reference sequence). The CDR3 has 13 amino acids. V lost 10 bases, J lost 7 bases, and 9 bases stayed unmatched. TCRdb keeps only in-frame clones here, not all; method: immunoSEQ multiplex PCR. Of 89,000 or so clones listed, roughly 96% are singletons. V is TRBV15 and J is TRBJ2-1; 8 nucleotides line up with TRBD2. Source material: peripheral blood. The receptor was derived from a human donor with active COVID-19. The donor label of this sample is uncertain. The CDR3 DNA follows: TGTGCCAGTTCTGTAATAGCGGGAAATGAGCAGTTCTTC. Translation: CASSVIAGNEQFF.